The 4 T cell receptor beta chains listed next were all sequenced from one sample in a study of blood T cell repertoires in COVID-19. Sequenced by immunoSEQ multiplex PCR; TCRdb stores in-frame clones only, minus some. The sample records more than 300,000 clones, more than 85% being singletons. Input material: PBMCs or T cells enriched from blood (not recorded which). Every receptor here comes from a woman aged 25-40 years who had recovered from COVID-19.

The J gene is TRBJ2-3, the V gene TRBV5-6; 13 bases match TRBD2. This CDR3 is built from 18 residues. The trim removed 4 bases at V and 3 bases at J, leaving 11 bases unmatched. Per the germline V gene, CDR1 is SGHDT and CDR2 is YYEEEE. CDR3 region: CASSTPGTSGEKTDTQYF. In nucleotides, the CDR3 is TGTGCCAGCAGCACACCCGGGACTAGCGGGGAAAAAACAGATACGCAGTATTTT.

This sequence joins TRBV28 and TRBJ1-3; no clear D gene. The germline gives CDR1 MDHEN, CDR2 SYDVKM. The V and J ends lost 7 bases and 4 bases respectively, with 8 bases between them. The CDR3 contains 12 residues. The chain's CDR3 is CASTSRGNTIYF. CDR3 nucleotides: TGTGCCAGCACCTCGAGGGGAAACACCATATATTTT.

This chain uses TRBV12-3 or TRBV12-4 with TRBJ1-1; D possibly corresponds to TRBD1 (5 bases). V shed 7 bases and J shed 10 bases, with 13 bases lying between them. The CDR3 length is 11 residues. The CDR3: CASTPGLGAFF. As DNA, the CDR3 is TGTGCCAGCACCCCGGGACTCGGAGCTTTCTTT.

V is TRBV6-5 and J is TRBJ1-2, with 9 bases that match TRBD1. Germline CDR1 and CDR2: MNHEY and SVGAGI. The CDR3 is 14 residues long. Losses at the gene ends were 4 bases for V and 5 bases for J; bases not matched to a gene: 5. CDR3 in amino acids: CASSWGQGLYGYTF. In DNA form, the CDR3 reads TGTGCCAGCAGTTGGGGACAGGGTTTGTATGGCTACACCTTC.